The 10 T cell receptor beta chains below all came from one sample that was sequenced in a study of OX40 agonist ivuxolimab in advanced cancers. Sequenced by immunoSEQ multiplex PCR; TCRdb stores in-frame clones only, minus some. Of about 80,000 clones detected, 80% to 90% appear once; the ten largest clones hold 1.9%. The specimen comprised CD4+ or CD8+ T cells sorted from blood, sampled in a trial of the OX40 agonist ivuxolimab. These receptors came from an adult with an advanced solid tumor such as melanoma, head and neck, liver or kidney cancer.

The V gene is TRBV6-5, the J gene TRBJ1-5; D is uncertain. The CDR3 totals 13 residues. Trimming removed 5 bases from V and 4 bases from J, with 9 bases in between. Germline CDR1 is MNHEY and CDR2 is SVGAGI. CDR3 in DNA: TGTGCCAGCAGTGGGATAGGGAATCAGCCCCAGCATTTT. Protein: CASSGIGNQPQHF.

V gene TRBV6-1 combines with J gene TRBJ2-5; 7 positions agree with TRBD2. Germline CDR1 and CDR2: MNHNS and SASEGT. This CDR3 has 16 residues. Unmatched junction bases numbered 10, after V lost 1 base and J lost 5 bases. The CDR3 nucleotides read TGTGCCAGCAGTGAAGACCGATGGGGGGGTGGCGAGACCCAGTACTTC. It specifies CASSEDRWGGGETQYF.

The chain combines TRBV7-8 with TRBJ2-7; 9 nucleotides align to TRBD2. Trimming cost V 1 base and J 6 bases; bases outside gene matches: 7. The germline CDR1 and CDR2 sequences are SGHVS and FQNEAQ. The CDR3 contains 15 residues. The CDR3 spells CASSLVGGRDFEQYF. The DNA for the CDR3 is TGTGCCAGCAGCTTAGTCGGCGGGAGGGATTTCGAGCAGTACTTC. Full variable domain (outside the CDR3, taken from reference TRBV7-8 and TRBJ2-7): GAGVSQSPRYKVAKRGQDVALRCDPISGHVSLFWYQQALGQGPEFLTYFQNEAQLDKSGLPSDRFFAERPEGSVSTLKIQRTQQEDSAVYLCASSLVGGRDFEQYFGPGTRLTVT.

The genes are TRBV19 and TRBJ1-1; D is perhaps TRBD1 (5 bases). V was pared by 1 base and J by 2 bases, with 11 bases between. This CDR3 comprises 15 residues. From germline, CDR1 is LNHDA and CDR2 SQIVND (reference sequence). The CDR3: CASSIATRVNTEAFF. The CDR3 DNA follows: TGTGCCAGTAGTATAGCGACCAGGGTTAACACTGAAGCTTTCTTT.

J is TRBJ2-3 and V is TRBV4-1; 8 bases match TRBD2. Germline trimming cut 0 bases from V and 4 bases from J; bases unmatched to any gene: 6. The CDR3 loop spans 16 amino acids. CDR1 and CDR2 (germline): MGHRA, YSYEKL. The CDR3 DNA sequence: TGCGCCAGCAGCCAAGATCGGGGGGGCTGGGCAGATACGCAGTATTTT. Amino acid sequence: CASSQDRGGWADTQYF.

The chain joins TRBV19 to TRBJ2-3; D not certain. V lost 3 bases and J 4 bases, leaving 5 bases between the germline ends. Germline loops: CDR1 LNHDA, CDR2 SQIVND (reference sequence). This CDR3 comprises 12 residues. Here the CDR3 reads CASSIRADTQYF. The CDR3, as DNA: TGTGCCAGTAGTATCCGGGCAGATACGCAGTATTTT.

This chain uses TRBV5-1 with TRBJ2-5; D is unresolved. This CDR3 spans 13 amino acids. Germline lookup yields CDR1 SGHRS and CDR2 YFSETQ. The V end was cut by 0 bases, the J end by 0 bases, with 3 bases between. The CDR3 coding sequence is TGCGCCAGCAGCTTGGGGGACCAAGAGACCCAGTACTTC. The encoded protein is CASSLGDQETQYF.

This sequence joins TRBV6-5 and TRBJ1-4; 8 bases align to TRBD1. The V and J ends lost 10 bases and 8 bases, in that order; junction bases with no gene match: 9. Germline CDR1 MNHEY, CDR2 SVGAGI. This CDR3 is 13 amino acids long. Here the CDR3 reads CAIARTGREKLFF. CDR3 nucleotide sequence: TGTGCCATCGCCCGGACAGGGCGCGAAAAACTGTTTTTT.

The chain links TRBV5-1 to TRBJ2-1, with TRBD1 as a possible D gene (6 bases). Germline CDR1 reads SGHRS; CDR2 reads YFSETQ. This CDR3 has 16 residues. Trimming shortened V by 4 bases and J by 0 bases, and 14 bases separated the two germline ends. CDR3 sequence reads: CASSPGQSSSYNEQFF. In nucleotides, the CDR3 is TGCGCCAGCAGCCCCGGACAGTCGAGCTCCTACAATGAGCAGTTCTTC.

This chain connects TRBV28 to TRBJ1-3; possibly TRBD1 for D (5 bases). Germline V gene data show CDR1 as MDHEN and CDR2 as SYDVKM. V was cut by 0 bases and J by 3 bases, with 12 bases left in between. This CDR3 has 16 residues. CDR3 in amino acids: CASSLWGGSGGNTIYF. CDR3 DNA: TGTGCCAGCAGTTTATGGGGGGGGTCGGGTGGAAACACCATATATTTT.